The rows below give T cell receptor beta chains drawn from one sample of a study of control samples from healthy donors and cancer patients. The protocol was immunoSEQ multiplex PCR, while the TCRdb copy is restricted to in-frame clones and leaves out a portion. The sample has roughly 170,000 clones; 91% are singletons. The sample was blood. The receptor source for this set is a woman between 40 and 50 years old in good health. CDR3s leave out the opening cysteine and the closing phenylalanine or tryptophan. Each record gives: V gene, CDR3 protein.

TRBV19	ASSIDHRVLNTGELF
TRBV7-9	ASSAWGSASTDTQY
TRBV5-1	ASSPGLAFYEQY
TRBV7-6	ASSFEATSSYEQY
TRBV29-1	SVEVNRGRYEQY
TRBV5-1	ASSLMTGNTIY
TRBV2	ASSLQGAGETQY
TRBV4-1	ASSQDPMIFYEQY
TRBV7-6	ASSFPGLAGWDTQY
TRBV10-2	ASSGERGGGNTIY
TRBV18	ASSQGSYNEQF
TRBV27	ASRATGGAVQPQH
TRBV7-9	ASSSVAGVENEQF
TRBV27	ASSLSGGMNTEAF
TRBV10-3	AISTDLGQGATDTQY
TRBV11-2	ASSLVGTGYGYT
TRBV2	ASSEDRGGYTGELF
TRBV5-8	ASTFTGNEQY
TRBV29-1	SVEEGRDGYT
TRBV7-9	ASSGGTGRQY
TRBV4-1	ASSQFHRADTQY
TRBV19	ASVEGLRNQPQH